In this sample, the clone carrying this T cell receptor (beta chain) turned up many times. Its specificity is unknown. The sample belongs to a study of early T cells in non-severe SARS-CoV-2 infection. Study findings and constraints: VDJdb matching favored anti-spike CD8 responses, missing private and CD4 specificities.

Trimming removed 4 bases at V and 4 bases at J, with 9 bases between. The CDR3 is 13 amino acids. Germline CDR1 SGHRS, CDR2 YFSETQ. From the 5' RACE reads, TCRdb called clonotypes with MiXCR, one entry per CDR3 protein. The table records fewer than 65,000 distinct CDR3 sequences, approximately 9.9% of them present only once. This rearrangement joins TRBV5-1 to TRBJ2-1, with D perhaps TRBD2 (5 bases). This TCR came from an adult who was a healthcare worker with PCR-confirmed SARS-CoV-2 infection or an uninfected control (not recorded which). The sample was whole blood. CDR3 in amino acids: CASSPAEYNEQFF. The CDR3 DNA is TGCGCCAGCAGCCCAGCGGAGTACAATGAGCAGTTCTTC. The full variable domain, in which reference TRBV5-1 and TRBJ2-1 provide the parts outside the CDR3, is KAGVTQTPRYLIKTRGQQVTLSCSPISGHRSVSWYQQTPGQGLQFLFEYFSETQRNKGNFPGRFSGRQFSNSRSEMNVSTLELGDSALYLCASSPAEYNEQFFGPGTRLTVL.